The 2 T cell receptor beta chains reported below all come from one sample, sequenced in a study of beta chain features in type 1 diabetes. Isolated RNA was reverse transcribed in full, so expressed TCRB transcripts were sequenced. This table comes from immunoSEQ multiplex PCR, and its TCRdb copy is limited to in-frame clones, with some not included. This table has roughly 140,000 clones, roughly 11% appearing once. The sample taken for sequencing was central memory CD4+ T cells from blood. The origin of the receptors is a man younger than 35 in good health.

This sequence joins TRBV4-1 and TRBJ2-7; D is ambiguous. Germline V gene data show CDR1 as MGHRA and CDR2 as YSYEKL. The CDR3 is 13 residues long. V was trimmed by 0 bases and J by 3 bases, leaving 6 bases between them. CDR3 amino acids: CASSQDTYYEQYF. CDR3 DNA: TGCGCCAGCAGCCAAGACACATACTACGAGCAGTACTTC.

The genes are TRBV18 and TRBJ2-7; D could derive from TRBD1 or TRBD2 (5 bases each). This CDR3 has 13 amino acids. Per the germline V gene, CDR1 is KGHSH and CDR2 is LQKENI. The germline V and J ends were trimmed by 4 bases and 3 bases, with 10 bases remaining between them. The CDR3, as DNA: TGTGCCAGCTCACGGGGGACCAACTACGAGCAGTACTTC. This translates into CASSRGTNYEQYF.